These 13 T cell receptor beta chains were sequenced from one sample in a study of response to subunit inactivated influenza vaccine. Using its own MiXCR run on the RT-PCR reads, TCRdb lists one record per CDR3 protein. The table has 710,000 or so distinct CDR3 sequences, approximately 14% seen once; the top ten hold 11%. The input for sequencing was PBMCs from blood, taken 11 to 12 days after vaccination. All receptors come from a man over 45 who received an inactivated influenza vaccine.

This clonotype has only a few counts. The genes are TRBV20-1 and TRBJ2-2; D uncertain. CDR1 and CDR2 (germline): DFQATT, SNEGSKA (reference sequence). Trimming cost V 2 bases and J 1 base, with 8 bases left between them. This CDR3 is built from 14 residues. This chain's CDR3 is CSARIGWNTGELFF. Here the CDR3 DNA reads TGCAGTGCTAGAATTGGCTGGAACACCGGGGAGCTGTTTTTT.

There are a few counts of this clonotype. The chain has TRBV2 and TRBJ1-5, with D unclear. The CDR3 covers 14 residues. Per the germline V gene, CDR1 is SNHLY and CDR2 is FYNNEI. Trimming left V 4 bases short and J 2 bases short, with 9 bases between. The CDR3 loop is CASSAEVRNQPQHF. In nucleotides, the CDR3 is TGTGCCAGCAGTGCAGAGGTCCGCAATCAGCCCCAGCATTTT.

In this sample, this clonotype turned up many times. The chain joins TRBV29-1 to TRBJ1-2; D is undetermined. V shed 7 bases and J shed 6 bases, with 21 bases lying between them. Germline CDR1 SQVTM, CDR2 ANQGSEA. This CDR3 is built from 14 residues. The CDR3 protein is CSAQSGWSGNGYTF. CDR3 DNA sequence: TGCAGCGCCCAGTCTGGTTGGTCAGGCAATGGCTACACCTTC.

This clonotype occurred a few times. V is TRBV5-1 and J is TRBJ2-3; 8 nucleotides line up with TRBD1. CDR1 and CDR2 (germline): SGHRS, YFSETQ. The V gene end was trimmed by 4 bases and the J gene end by 3 bases; junction bases not matched to a gene: 4. CDR3 length equals 14 residues. The CDR3 DNA sequence: TGCGCCAGCAGCGGGGGACAGGCGACAGATACGCAGTATTTT. Translating it yields CASSGGQATDTQYF.

This clonotype has just a few counts. The chain recombines TRBV7-2 with TRBJ2-1; D possibly corresponds to TRBD2 (6 bases). With 5 bases removed from V and 14 bases from J, the gap between germline ends came to 16 bases. CDR3 length: 12 amino acids. Germline V CDR1 and CDR2: SGHTA, FQGNSA. DNA for the CDR3: TGTGCCAGCAGCCCGGCAGCGGGCTCTGAGTTCTTC. This encodes CASSPAAGSEFF.

This clonotype was detected a few times. The chain links TRBV9 to TRBJ2-3; a possible D gene is TRBD2 (7 bases). The CDR3 has 16 residues. Germline assignment: CDR1 SGDLS and CDR2 YYNGEE. The V and J ends lost 0 bases and 4 bases respectively, with 15 bases between them. CDR3 loop: CASSVVGGGVADTQYF. CDR3 nucleotide sequence: TGTGCCAGCAGCGTAGTTGGAGGGGGGGTCGCAGATACGCAGTATTTT.

The J gene is TRBJ1-5, the V gene TRBV4-2; D call uncertain. Germline values: CDR1 LGHNA, CDR2 YNFKEQ. The CDR3 extends over 15 amino acids. V was clipped by 0 bases and J by 3 bases, with 9 bases between them. Written as DNA, the CDR3 is TGTGCCAGCAGCCAAGATTCTGGGGACAATCAGCCCCAGCATTTT. Amino acids: CASSQDSGDNQPQHF.

This clonotype was counted between two and nine times. The V call is TRBV18, the J call TRBJ2-7; D may be TRBD2 (5 bases). CDR1 and CDR2 (germline): KGHSH, LQKENI. Trimming pared 3 bases from V and 2 bases from J, leaving 11 bases between. The CDR3 covers 14 residues. This chain's CDR3 is CASSPRGQAYEQYF. CDR3 DNA: TGTGCCAGCTCACCCCGGGGTCAGGCCTACGAGCAGTACTTC.

The chain carries TRBV4-2 and TRBJ1-1; 7 bases are shared with TRBD1. Per germline, CDR1 LGHNA and CDR2 YNFKEQ. CDR3 length equals 16 residues. The V gene end was trimmed by 3 bases and the J gene end by 1 base; junction bases not matched to a gene: 8. CDR3 in amino acids: CASSQGGTATNTEAFF. CDR3 in DNA: TGTGCCAGCAGCCAGGGCGGGACAGCCACGAACACTGAAGCTTTCTTT.

The chain has TRBV12-3 or TRBV12-4 and TRBJ2-2; 10 nucleotides line up with TRBD2. This CDR3 region has 18 residues. V was pared by 6 bases and J by 1 base, with 11 bases of the junction left unmatched. This chain's CDR3 is CASSPGLAFIGNTGELFF. The CDR3, as DNA: TGTGCCAGCAGCCCGGGACTAGCGTTCATCGGGAACACCGGGGAGCTGTTTTTT.

The CDR3 DNA follows: TGTGCCAGCTCACCAACTGGTAGGGGTGGCACTGAAGCTTTCTTT. Its protein product is CASSPTGRGGTEAFF. V and J are TRBV18 and TRBJ1-1, with D perhaps TRBD1 (5 bases). The V end was cut by 2 bases, the J end by 4 bases, with 14 bases between. Germline lookup yields CDR1 KGHSH and CDR2 LQKENI. CDR3 length: 15 amino acids.

This sequence joins TRBV10-3 and TRBJ2-3; the D is unclear. Germline V gene lookup returns CDR1 ENHRY and CDR2 SYGVKD. There are 13 residues in the CDR3. The V gene lost 7 bases and the J gene lost 1 base, with 9 bases spanning the gap. The CDR3 region has the DNA TGTGCCATCACCCCCCCTGGCACAGATACGCAGTATTTT. This codes for CAITPPGTDTQYF.

This clonotype was seen repeatedly, ten times or more. The CDR3 coding sequence is TGCGCCAGCAGCTTGGGGACAGTCACAGATACGCAGTATTTT. Translation: CASSLGTVTDTQYF. This chain connects TRBV5-1 to TRBJ2-3, with D perhaps TRBD1 (6 bases). Germline V CDR1 and CDR2: SGHRS, YFSETQ. This CDR3 comprises 14 residues. Trimming took 0 bases from V and 2 from J, leaving 7 bases between them.